This TCR beta chain was recovered during a study of early T cells in non-severe SARS-CoV-2 infection (dated by TCRdb to 2020 to 2023). In terms of the full investigation: Bulk RNA from unsorted whole blood was used for TCR sequencing, so alpha and beta chains could not be paired.

Libraries were prepared through 5' RACE. TCRdb records NextSeq 500 as the sequencer. To correct for sequencing error and PCR bias, the TCR library protocol tagged individual cDNA molecules with unique molecular identifiers. Both TCR alpha and beta chains were sequenced, and tight co-correlation was observed between alpha and beta sequence abundances in each sample. In the authors' own workflow: Decombinator V4 was used to annotate TCR sequences for V gene, J gene and CDR3. TCRs were defined as expanded if a significant change between any two time points was detected under a Poisson model with p below 0.0001. Abundances of TCRs were expressed as counts per million after normalisation to the total number of TCRs sequenced in each sample. TRAV1-2 paired with TRAJ12, TRAJ20 or TRAJ33 defined MAIT TCRs, while TRAV10 paired with TRAJ18 defined iNKT TCRs. VDJdb, accessed 1 November 2021, was searched for CMV, EBV and SARS-CoV-2 annotated TCRs, excluding TCRs annotated for multiple antigens. TCRdb applied fastp at Q25 and MiXCR to the public reads, then kept only in-frame beta chains. Rows matching on CDR3 protein sequence are summarized as one entry with the most common DNA and genes. The authors' filters were not applied to this entry. The sample records around 67,000 distinct CDR3 sequences, roughly 10% of which are singletons. The ten largest clones represent 3.5% to 4% of the sample.

On the study overall, not on this receptor specifically: VDJdb matching was skewed toward anti-spike CD8 responses and likely underestimated virus-specific expansions by missing private and CD4 specificities.

In its sample, this clonotype was seen a few times. What this receptor recognizes is not known. No qualities accompany the bases; no much larger clone lies one base away. From V the trimming removes 6 bases and from J it removes 2 bases, while the gene matches leave 4 bases of the junction unaccounted for. The cysteine opens and the phenylalanine closes a CDR3 of 15 amino acids. Only CDR3 DNA remains: 45 bases, in frame from the first base. CDR1 and CDR2 are drawn from the germline V gene: MRHNA, SNTAGT. A case-control design nested within a healthcare worker cohort in London, UK, was used, with weekly nasopharyngeal swab PCR tests and blood sampling performed. Between 23 and 31 March 2020, the week of the UK lockdown, healthcare workers were enrolled and then followed up weekly for as long as 16 weeks.

What was sequenced was whole blood. This receptor chain uses TRBV6-4 and TRBJ2-1, with 10 central nucleotides matching TRBD2. The sequence was collected from an adult who was a healthcare worker with PCR-confirmed SARS-CoV-2 infection or an uninfected control (not recorded which). The CDR3 is CASSPLAGAYNEQFF. The DNA sequence is given as TGTGCCAGCAGCCCGCTAGCGGGGGCCTACAATGAGCAGTTCTTC.